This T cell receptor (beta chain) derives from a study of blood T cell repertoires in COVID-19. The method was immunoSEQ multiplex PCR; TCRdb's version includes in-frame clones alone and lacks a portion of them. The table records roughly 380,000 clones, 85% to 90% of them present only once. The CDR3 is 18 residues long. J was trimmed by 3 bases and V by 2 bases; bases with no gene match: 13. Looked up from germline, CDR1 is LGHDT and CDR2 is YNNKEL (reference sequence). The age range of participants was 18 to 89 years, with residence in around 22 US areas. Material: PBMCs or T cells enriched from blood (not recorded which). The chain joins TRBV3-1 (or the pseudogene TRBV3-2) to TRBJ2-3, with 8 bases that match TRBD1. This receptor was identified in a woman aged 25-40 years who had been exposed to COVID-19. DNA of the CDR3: TGTGCCAGCAGCCAAAGATTGGCCGGGACAGGCGGTACAGATACGCAGTATTTT. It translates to CASSQRLAGTGGTDTQYF.